Listed below are T cell receptor beta chains from one sample, sequenced in a study of blood T cell repertoires in COVID-19. TCRdb's copy holds only in-frame clones and misses some; the assay was immunoSEQ multiplex PCR. Counted here are fewer than 50,000 clones, 80% to 90% occurring once; the ten biggest clones make up roughly 1.7%. The sample consisted of peripheral blood. The source is a man in his sixties with COVID-19, enrolled during active disease. CDR3s include the opening cysteine and the closing phenylalanine or tryptophan. A D gene is named only where the DNA matches it firmly. A row's size may be missing; if present it is once, few, many or a size class.

TRBV25-1	15	TRBD1	TRBJ2-4	.	CASSEWTGRLNIQYF	TGTGCCAGCAGTGAGTGGACAGGGCGGCTTAACATTCAGTACTTC
TRBV7-3	14	.	TRBJ1-2	once	CASSLIGANYGYTF	TGTGCCAGCAGCTTAATCGGTGCTAACTATGGCTACACCTTC
TRBV7-3	13	.	TRBJ2-1	.	CASRPQTGNEQFF	TGTGCCAGCAGACCTCAAACAGGCAATGAGCAGTTCTTC
TRBV6-6	11	.	TRBJ1-2	.	CASSADYGYTF	TGTGCCAGCAGTGCGGACTATGGCTACACCTTC
TRBV2	15	TRBD2	TRBJ2-7	.	CASSGGLAGVYEQYF	TGTGCCAGCAGTGGCGGACTAGCGGGAGTCTACGAGCAGTACTTC
TRBV27	14	.	TRBJ1-2	.	CASSFSRANYGYTF	TGTGCCAGCAGTTTCAGCAGGGCTAACTATGGCTACACCTTC
TRBV7-8	11	.	TRBJ1-3	.	CATRGGNTIYF	TGTGCCACCCGGGGGGGAAACACCATATATTTT
TRBV5-6	14	TRBD1	TRBJ2-7	.	CASSSGQGGYEQYF	TGTGCCAGCAGCTCCGGACAGGGCGGCTACGAGCAGTACTTC
TRBV14	16	TRBD2	TRBJ2-2	.	CASSQLAGASFGELFF	TGTGCCAGCAGCCAGCTAGCGGGAGCATCTTTCGGGGAGCTGTTTTTT
TRBV5-1	15	.	TRBJ1-2	.	CASSLDGGADYGYTF	TGCGCCAGCAGCTTGGACGGAGGGGCGGACTATGGCTACACCTTC
TRBV6-5	12	.	TRBJ1-1	few	CASSYPPGEAFF	TGTGCCAGCAGTTACCCCCCAGGGGAGGCTTTCTTT
TRBV25-1	15	TRBD2	TRBJ2-3	.	CASSTSGSLTDTQYF	TGTGCCAGCTCCACTAGCGGAAGCCTCACAGATACGCAGTATTTT
TRBV27	16	TRBD1	TRBJ1-6	.	CASSLGGGAYNSPLHF	TGTGCCAGCAGTTTAGGAGGGGGCGCCTATAATTCACCCCTCCACTTT
TRBV10-1	15	TRBD2	TRBJ2-7	.	CASSEGSGLAGEQYF	TGCGCCAGCAGTGAGGGTTCGGGACTAGCGGGAGAGCAGTACTTC
TRBV10-3	14	.	TRBJ1-5	.	CAISENRRDQPQHF	TGTGCCATCAGTGAAAACAGGCGCGATCAACCCCAGCATTTT
TRBV11-1	16	TRBD1	TRBJ2-2	.	CASSYPGQGITGELFF	TGTGCCAGCAGTTACCCGGGACAGGGGATCACCGGGGAGCTGTTTTTT
TRBV3-1/TRBV3-2	17	.	TRBJ1-6	.	CASSQGRGSSYNSPLHF	TGTGCCAGCAGCCAGGGGAGGGGGAGCTCCTATAATTCACCCCTCCACTTT
TRBV24-1	15	TRBD1	TRBJ2-7	.	CATSDSGQEIYEQYF	TGTGCCACCAGTGATTCGGGACAGGAGATCTACGAGCAGTACTTC
TRBV27	13	TRBD1	TRBJ2-5	.	CASSYGAGGTQYF	TGTGCCAGCAGTTACGGGGCAGGGGGGACCCAGTACTTC
TRBV6-5	15	.	TRBJ1-6	.	CASSYEVTSNSPLHF	TGTGCCAGCAGTTACGAGGTTACGAGTAATTCACCCCTCCACTTT
TRBV5-1	15	TRBD1	TRBJ1-4	once	CASSLGRGQKEKLFF	TGCGCCAGCAGCTTGGGCAGGGGGCAGAAAGAAAAACTGTTTTTT
TRBV11-3	12	TRBD1	TRBJ2-2	once	CASSQGAGELFF	TGTGCCAGCAGCCAGGGGGCCGGCGAACTGTTTTTT
TRBV6-6	12	TRBD1	TRBJ1-2	.	CASKTGNYGYTF	TGTGCCAGCAAGACAGGGAACTATGGCTACACCTTC
TRBV9	13	.	TRBJ1-1	few	CASSLRGGTEAFF	TGTGCCAGCAGCTTGCGGGGGGGCACTGAAGCTTTCTTT
TRBV7-2	16	.	TRBJ1-2	.	CASSLGWGAGHYGYTF	TGTGCCAGCAGCTTAGGGTGGGGCGCAGGGCACTATGGCTACACCTTC
TRBV5-1	14	.	TRBJ2-7	few	CASSLQQSLYEQYF	TGCGCCAGCAGCTTACAACAGAGTCTCTACGAGCAGTACTTC
TRBV20-1	11	.	TRBJ2-1	.	CRGIQGNEQFF	TGCAGGGGGATACAGGGTAATGAGCAGTTCTTC
TRBV4-2	16	.	TRBJ2-6	.	CASSQVTSSGANVLTF	TGTGCCAGCAGCCAAGTAACGAGCTCTGGGGCCAACGTCCTGACTTTC
TRBV3-1/TRBV3-2	14	TRBD1	TRBJ1-1	.	CAAGAGGGGTEAFF	TGTGCCGCGGGGGCAGGGGGCGGTGGCACTGAAGCTTTCTTT
TRBV12-3/TRBV12-4	13	.	TRBJ1-5	.	CASSRGEDQPQHF	TGTGCCAGCAGCCGGGGTGAGGATCAGCCCCAGCATTTT
TRBV14	13	TRBD1	TRBJ2-3	.	CASSSGQGSTQYF	TGTGCCAGCAGCTCGGGACAGGGGAGCACGCAGTATTTT
TRBV28	16	.	TRBJ2-1	once	CASSVPSLPPYNEQFF	TGTGCCAGCAGTGTGCCGTCCCTACCCCCGTACAATGAGCAGTTCTTC
TRBV5-1	15	TRBD1	TRBJ1-1	.	CASSRITGAGTEAFF	TGCGCCAGCAGCCGCATTACAGGGGCAGGAACTGAAGCTTTCTTT
TRBV11-2	16	TRBD1	TRBJ1-6	.	CASSLGGQGSNSPLHF	TGTGCCAGCAGCTTAGGGGGACAGGGAAGTAATTCACCCCTCCACTTT
TRBV11-3	14	TRBD1	TRBJ1-1	.	CASSQTGVNTEAFF	TGTGCCAGCAGCCAAACAGGGGTGAACACTGAAGCTTTCTTT
TRBV4-2	15	.	TRBJ1-5	.	CASSQEGVGNQPQHF	TGTGCCAGCAGCCAAGAAGGGGTTGGCAATCAGCCCCAGCATTTT
TRBV27	12	.	TRBJ1-2	.	CASSLSGGGYTF	TGTGCCAGCAGTTTATCGGGGGGTGGCTACACCTTC
TRBV24-1	17	TRBD1	TRBJ2-2	once	CATSDQRTGAGTGELFF	TGTGCCACCAGTGATCAAAGGACAGGGGCTGGCACCGGGGAGCTGTTTTTT
TRBV20-1	15	.	TRBJ1-1	.	CSASRRSRGNTEAFF	TGCAGTGCTAGTCGCAGGTCGCGGGGGAACACTGAAGCTTTCTTT
TRBV5-1	13	.	TRBJ1-2	.	CASRTGSRDRYTF	TGCGCCAGCAGGACCGGGTCCCGTGATCGCTACACCTTC
TRBV7-6	15	.	TRBJ1-4	.	CASSLGGGTNEKLFF	TGTGCCAGCAGCTTAGGTGGGGGGACTAATGAAAAACTGTTTTTT
TRBV11-1	12	.	TRBJ1-3	few	CASSLSGNTIYF	TGTGCCAGCAGCCTAAGTGGAAACACCATATATTTT
TRBV11-2	13	.	TRBJ1-1	.	CASSLAGRTEAFF	TGTGCCAGCAGCTTAGCAGGGAGGACTGAAGCTTTCTTT
TRBV15	12	.	TRBJ1-4	.	CATSVFHEKLFF	TGTGCCACCAGCGTCTTTCATGAAAAACTGTTTTTT
TRBV5-1	13	.	TRBJ1-5	.	CASSLGGGQPQHF	TGCGCCAGCAGCTTGGGGGGAGGGCAGCCCCAGCATTTT
TRBV5-1	15	TRBD2	TRBJ2-1	.	CASSLGLADFNEQFF	TGCGCCAGCAGCTTGGGACTAGCGGATTTCAATGAGCAGTTCTTC
TRBV5-5	14	.	TRBJ1-5	.	CASSFDPTLQPQHF	TGTGCCAGCAGCTTTGACCCGACTTTGCAGCCCCAGCATTTT
TRBV28	12	TRBD1	TRBJ1-6	.	CASWTGSSPLHF	TGTGCCAGCTGGACAGGAAGTTCACCCCTCCACTTT
TRBV7-8	14	.	TRBJ1-2	.	CASSLPAANYGYTF	TGTGCCAGCAGCTTACCGGCGGCTAACTATGGCTACACCTTC
TRBV7-2	14	TRBD1	TRBJ1-1	once	CASSRRQGNTEAFF	TGTGCCAGCAGCAGACGACAGGGGAACACTGAAGCTTTCTTT
TRBV10-3	13	.	TRBJ1-2	once	CAIGEDSAHGYTF	TGTGCCATCGGAGAGGACAGTGCCCATGGCTACACCTTC
TRBV11-2	16	TRBD1	TRBJ2-7	once	CASSSPRDRDTYEQYF	TGTGCCAGCAGCTCACCCAGGGACAGAGATACCTACGAGCAGTACTTC
TRBV7-9	16	.	TRBJ2-2	.	CASRGAGGAGTGELFF	TGTGCCAGCCGGGGGGCAGGGGGCGCTGGCACCGGGGAGCTGTTTTTT
TRBV10-2	14	TRBD2	TRBJ2-5	.	CASTLSGVQETQYF	TGCGCCAGCACCCTTAGCGGGGTCCAAGAGACCCAGTACTTC
TRBV28	14	.	TRBJ1-6	.	CASSLRGSNSPLHF	TGTGCCAGCAGTTTAAGGGGCAGTAATTCACCCCTCCACTTT